The sequence of this T cell receptor beta chain was determined in a study of T cell repertoires in aging, cancer and after chemotherapy. Findings and limits, study-wide: Across the chemotherapy interval, each cancer cohort showed higher median generation probability, suggesting thymic rebound. Age-matched healthy donors had significantly more diverse, less clonal blood TCR repertoires than untreated cancer patients.

Concerning this clonotype: The antigen is undetermined. A read error may account for a junction end that differs from germline.

Peripheral blood genomic DNA, not sorted cells or RNA, was the template. CDR1 is LGHNA, CDR2 YSLEER, per germline. The CDR3 is 15 amino acids. Rearranged V-D-J TRB sequences were amplified with a mixed TRB-A/B primer pool. Via MiXCR, TCRdb re-called the multiplex PCR reads, giving one row per CDR3 protein. The top ten hold 3.5% to 4% of the sample, which has over 8,000 distinct CDR3 sequences, approximately 30% seen once. This receptor was obtained from a human donor in good health. This chain connects TRBV4-3 to TRBJ2-3; 7 bases match TRBD1. The sample consisted of blood. The CDR3 DNA follows: TGTGCCAGCAGCCAAGGGCAGGGGGTGGGGGATACGCAGTATTTT. Its protein product is CASSQGQGVGDTQYF.